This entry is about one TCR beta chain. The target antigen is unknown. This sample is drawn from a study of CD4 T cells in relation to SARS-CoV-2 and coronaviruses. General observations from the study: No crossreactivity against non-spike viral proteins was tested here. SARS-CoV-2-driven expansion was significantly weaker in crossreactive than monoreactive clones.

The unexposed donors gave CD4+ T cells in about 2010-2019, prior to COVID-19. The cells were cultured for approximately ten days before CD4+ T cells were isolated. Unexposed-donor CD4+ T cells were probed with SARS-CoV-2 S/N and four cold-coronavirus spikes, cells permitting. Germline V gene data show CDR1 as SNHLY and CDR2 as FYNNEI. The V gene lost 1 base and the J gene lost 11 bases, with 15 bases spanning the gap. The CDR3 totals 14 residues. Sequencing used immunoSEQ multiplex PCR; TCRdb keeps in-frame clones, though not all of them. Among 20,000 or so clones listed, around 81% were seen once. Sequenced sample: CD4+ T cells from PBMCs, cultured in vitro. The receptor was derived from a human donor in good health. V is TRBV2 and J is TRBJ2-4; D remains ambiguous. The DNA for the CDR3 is TGTGCCAGCAGTGAAGGGCCTGGGTCTACTTTTCAGTACTTC. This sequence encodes CASSEGPGSTFQYF.